This T cell receptor (beta chain) was observed in a study of cytomegalovirus exposure and HLA in healthy donors. Notes on the study in general: TCR beta sequences reportedly predicted most subjects' HLA-A and HLA-B alleles accurately. The productive fraction for most TCR beta V segments was about 87% or about 30% in an earlier analysis.

Healthy bone marrow donors made up the cohort. The primer mix had 60 Vbeta and 13 Jbeta primers. Measured with immunoSEQ multiplex PCR; TCRdb has only the in-frame clones, and not every one. The table counts 65,000 to 95,000 clones; approximately 1.5% lies in the top ten. As regards this clone: Its cognate antigen is unknown.

This sequence was found in a woman aged 55-69 years in good health and CMV-seronegative. Sequenced material: PBMCs.

The CDR3 DNA reads TGTGCCAGCAGTGCGGGGACCGCGGGAAGAGAAAAACTGTTTTTT. Translating it yields CASSAGTAGREKLFF. The chain recombines TRBV28 with TRBJ1-4, with a tentative D call TRBD1 (5 bases). Trimming left V 5 bases short and J 8 bases short, with 18 bases between. This CDR3 region has 15 residues. In germline, CDR1 is MDHEN, CDR2 SYDVKM. The entire variable domain, with the rest obtained from reference TRBV28 and TRBJ1-4, is as follows: DVKVTQSSRYLVKRTGEKVFLECVQDMDHENMFWYRQDPGLGLRLIYFSYDVKMKEKGDIPEGYSVSREKKERFSLILESASTNQTSMYLCASSAGTAGREKLFFGSGTQLSVL.